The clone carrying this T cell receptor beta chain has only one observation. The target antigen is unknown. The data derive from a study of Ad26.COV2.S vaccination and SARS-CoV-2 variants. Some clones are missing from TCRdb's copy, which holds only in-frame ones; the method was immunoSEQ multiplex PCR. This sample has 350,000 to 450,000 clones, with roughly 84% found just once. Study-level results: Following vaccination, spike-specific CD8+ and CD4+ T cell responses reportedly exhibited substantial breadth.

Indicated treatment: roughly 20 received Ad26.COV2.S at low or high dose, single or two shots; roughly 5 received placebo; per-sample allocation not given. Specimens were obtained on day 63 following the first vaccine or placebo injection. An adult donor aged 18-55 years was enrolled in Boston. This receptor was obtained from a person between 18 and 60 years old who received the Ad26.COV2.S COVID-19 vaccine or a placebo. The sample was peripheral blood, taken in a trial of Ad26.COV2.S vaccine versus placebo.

The DNA of the CDR3 is TGTGCCAGCAGCTTAGGCGACAGATCCAACAATGAGCAGTTCTTC. Translating gives CASSLGDRSNNEQFF. The V gene is TRBV13, the J gene TRBJ2-1, with D perhaps matching TRBD1 (5 bases). CDR3 length: 15 residues. Looked up from germline, CDR1 is PRHDT and CDR2 is FYEKMQ (reference sequence). The V gene lost 0 bases and the J gene lost 5 bases, with 11 bases spanning the gap.